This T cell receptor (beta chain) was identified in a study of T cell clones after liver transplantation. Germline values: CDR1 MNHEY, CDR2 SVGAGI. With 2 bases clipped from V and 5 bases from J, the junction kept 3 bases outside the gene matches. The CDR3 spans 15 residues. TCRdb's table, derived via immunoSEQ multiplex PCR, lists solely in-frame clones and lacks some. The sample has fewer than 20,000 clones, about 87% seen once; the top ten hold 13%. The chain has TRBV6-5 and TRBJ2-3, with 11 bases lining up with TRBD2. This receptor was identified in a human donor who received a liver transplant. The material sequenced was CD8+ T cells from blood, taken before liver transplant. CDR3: CASSYTGTSGDTQYF. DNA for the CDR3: TGTGCCAGCAGTTACACCGGGACTAGCGGAGATACGCAGTATTTT.